This TCR beta chain was captured by sequencing in a study of T cell clones after liver transplantation. Across the whole study: Three of eight recipients were HCV-positive; others had non-autoimmune, non-viral indications. General study findings and limits: Low donor cell numbers restricted donor-reactive repertoire measurement in two subjects. Graft donor-reactive T cells may have migrated into the graft rather than being deleted.

Sequencing used immunoSEQ multiplex PCR; TCRdb keeps in-frame clones, though not all of them. Of approximately 10,000 clones in the sample, 71% were seen once. This clone occurred a few times. Antigen: not known. Trimming took off 3 bases at V and 7 bases at J, with 19 bases between the two ends. The CDR3 is made up of 15 amino acids. CDR1 is GTSNPN, CDR2 SVGIG, per germline (reference sequence). The sample consisted of CD4+ T cells from blood, taken approximately 29 months after liver transplant. The rearrangement links TRBV30 to TRBJ2-1; D gene ambiguous. The clonotype originates from a human patient who received a liver transplant. Some of the T cells may derive from the graft donor. The CDR3 loop reads CAWSHEGSTKNEQFF. The CDR3 nucleotides are TGTGCCTGGAGCCATGAAGGAAGCACAAAAAATGAGCAGTTCTTC.